This T cell receptor (beta chain) was sequenced for a study of T cell repertoires in aging, cancer and after chemotherapy. Study-wide findings and caveats: Rebound thymic output was suggested by rising median generation probability during chemotherapy in each cancer cohort.

This CDR3 comprises 12 residues. The germline CDR1 and CDR2 sequences are MNHEY and SVGAGI. V was cut by 6 bases and J by 5 bases, with 10 bases left in between. TCR beta rearrangements were amplified from peripheral blood genomic DNA. TRB rearrangements spanning V, D and J were amplified using mixed TRB-A/B primers. TCRdb called the multiplex PCR reads again in MiXCR, with one record for every CDR3 protein. The sample lists 850 to 950 distinct CDR3 sequences, about three fifths seen once, with approximately 71% in the top ten. This clonotype was counted only a few times. Its target is unknown. The sequenced material came from blood. The V gene is TRBV6-5, the J gene TRBJ1-2; TRBD1 is a possible D gene (5 bases). The source of this sequence is a human donor with a blood cancer. Here the CDR3 reads CASRTVLYGYTF. CDR3 sequence (DNA): TGTGCCAGCAGGACAGTTCTTTATGGCTACACCTTC.